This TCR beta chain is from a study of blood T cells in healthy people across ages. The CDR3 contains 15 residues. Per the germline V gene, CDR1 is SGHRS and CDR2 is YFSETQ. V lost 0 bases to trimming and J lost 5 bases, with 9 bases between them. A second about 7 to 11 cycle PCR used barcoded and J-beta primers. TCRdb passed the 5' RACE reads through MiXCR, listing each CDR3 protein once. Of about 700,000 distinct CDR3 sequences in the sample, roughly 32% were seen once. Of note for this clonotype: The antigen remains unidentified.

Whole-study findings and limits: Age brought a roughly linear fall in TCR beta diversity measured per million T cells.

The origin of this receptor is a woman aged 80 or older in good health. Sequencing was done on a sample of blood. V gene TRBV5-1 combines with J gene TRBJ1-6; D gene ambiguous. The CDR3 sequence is CASSLATADNSPLHF. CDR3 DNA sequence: TGCGCCAGCAGCTTGGCTACAGCCGATAATTCACCCCTCCACTTT.